One T cell receptor beta chain is described in this entry. This sample was taken from a study of shared clonotypes between healthy human individuals. TCRdb keeps only in-frame clones here, not all; method: immunoSEQ multiplex PCR. The repertoire consists of 2,500,000 or so clones, with around 93% occurring once and the leading ten covering around 0.4%. The specimen was naive CD4+ T cells from PBMCs. The subset: CD45RA+ positively selected. The TCR sequence derives from a man younger than 30 in good health. Some clones in this sample may be carry-over from other donors' samples.

CDR3 DNA sequence: TGTGCCTTCGAGGGGAGCATTAATGAAAAACTGTTTTTT. It encodes CAFEGSINEKLFF. V usage is TRBV30 and J usage is TRBJ1-4; D might be TRBD1 (5 bases). The germline CDR1 and CDR2 sequences are GTSNPN and SVGIG (reference sequence). V was cut by 7 bases and J by 4 bases, with 13 bases left in between. The CDR3 loop spans 13 amino acids.